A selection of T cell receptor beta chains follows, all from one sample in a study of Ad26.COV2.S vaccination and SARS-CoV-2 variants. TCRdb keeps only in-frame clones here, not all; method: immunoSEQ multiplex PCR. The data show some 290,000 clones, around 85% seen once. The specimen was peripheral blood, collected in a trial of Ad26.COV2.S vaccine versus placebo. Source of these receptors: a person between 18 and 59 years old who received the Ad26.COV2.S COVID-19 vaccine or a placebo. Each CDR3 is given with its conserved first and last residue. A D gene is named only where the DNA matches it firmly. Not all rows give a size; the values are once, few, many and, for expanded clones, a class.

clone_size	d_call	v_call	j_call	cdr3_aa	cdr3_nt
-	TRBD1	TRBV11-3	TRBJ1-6	CASSLATGGGSPLHF	TGTGCCAGCAGCTTAGCGACAGGGGGGGGTTCACCCCTCCACTTT
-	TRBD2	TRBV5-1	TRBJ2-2	CASSFYGTSGAETGELFF	TGCGCCAGCAGCTTTTACGGGACTAGCGGGGCTGAAACCGGGGAGCTGTTTTTT
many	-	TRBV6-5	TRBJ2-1	CASSMRGSYNEQFF	TGTGCCAGCAGTATGAGGGGCTCCTACAATGAGCAGTTCTTC
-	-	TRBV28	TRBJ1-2	CASSPSWGPNYGYTF	TGTGCCAGCAGCCCTTCATGGGGACCTAACTATGGCTACACCTTC
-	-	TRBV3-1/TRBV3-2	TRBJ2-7	CASSQDTWQEGDSYEQYF	TGTGCCAGCAGCCAAGATACGTGGCAGGAAGGCGACTCCTACGAGCAGTACTTC
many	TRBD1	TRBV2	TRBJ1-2	CASSEGTGQYGYTF	TGTGCCAGCAGTGAAGGGACAGGGCAATATGGCTACACCTTC
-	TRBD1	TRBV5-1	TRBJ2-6	CASSLVAGGLVGANVLTF	TGCGCCAGCAGCTTGGTTGCAGGGGGCTTGGTGGGGGCCAACGTCCTGACTTTC
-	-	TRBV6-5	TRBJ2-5	CASSSQGWIQETQYF	TGTGCCAGCAGTTCACAGGGTTGGATCCAAGAGACCCAGTACTTC
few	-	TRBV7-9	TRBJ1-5	CASSFDNQPQHF	TGTGCCAGCAGCTTCGACAATCAGCCCCAGCATTTT
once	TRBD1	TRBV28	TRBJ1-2	CASSRAGTGGIYGYTF	TGTGCCAGCAGTCGAGCCGGGACAGGGGGGATCTATGGCTACACCTTC
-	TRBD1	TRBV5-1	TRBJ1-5	CASSSGDRQDQPQHF	TGCGCCAGCAGCTCGGGGGACAGACAAGATCAGCCCCAGCATTTT
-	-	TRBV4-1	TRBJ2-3	CASSRGGSTDTQYF	TGCGCCAGCAGCCGTGGGGGAAGCACAGATACGCAGTATTTT
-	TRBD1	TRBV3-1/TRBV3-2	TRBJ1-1	CASSQIRQGVELF	TGTGCCAGCAGCCAGATTCGACAGGGTGTGGAGCTCTTT
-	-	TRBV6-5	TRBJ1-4	CASSYSREKLFF	TGTGCCAGCAGTTACTCGAGAGAAAAACTGTTTTTT
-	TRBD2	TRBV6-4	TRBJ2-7	CASRAFAGGPTEQYF	TGTGCCAGCCGCGCCTTTGCGGGGGGACCTACGGAGCAGTACTTC
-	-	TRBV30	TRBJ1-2	CAWTTGGYGYTF	TGTGCCTGGACCACCGGGGGGTATGGCTACACCTTC